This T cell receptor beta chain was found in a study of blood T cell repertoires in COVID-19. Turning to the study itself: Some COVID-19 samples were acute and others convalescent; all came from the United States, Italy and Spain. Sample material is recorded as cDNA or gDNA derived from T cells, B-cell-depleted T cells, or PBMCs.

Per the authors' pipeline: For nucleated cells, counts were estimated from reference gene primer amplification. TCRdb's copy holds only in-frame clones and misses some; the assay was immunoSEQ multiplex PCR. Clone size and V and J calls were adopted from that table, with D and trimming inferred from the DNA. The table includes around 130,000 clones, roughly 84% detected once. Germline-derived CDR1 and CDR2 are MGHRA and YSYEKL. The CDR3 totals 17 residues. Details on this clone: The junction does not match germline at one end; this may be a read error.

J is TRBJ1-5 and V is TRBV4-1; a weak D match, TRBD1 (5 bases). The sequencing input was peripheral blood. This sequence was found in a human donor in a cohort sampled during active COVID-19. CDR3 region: CTSSQDAQGPLYQPQHF. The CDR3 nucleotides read TGCACCAGCAGCCAAGACGCGCAGGGTCCGCTGTATCAGCCCCAGCATTTT.